These 27 T cell receptor beta chains were all obtained from the same sample, sequenced in a study of control samples from healthy donors and cancer patients. Repertoires were generated with immunoSEQ multiplex PCR, while TCRdb's copy carries only in-frame clones and drops some. The data hold about 150,000 clones, with 75% to 90% observed a single time. Sequencing input: blood. These receptors all come from a man in his thirties or forties in good health.

The rearrangement joins TRBV29-1 to TRBJ1-6, with unresolved D. Per germline, CDR1 SQVTM and CDR2 ANQGSEA. The CDR3 consists of 13 residues. V was pared by 6 bases and J by 8 bases, with 14 bases between. Written as DNA, the CDR3 is TGCAGCGTGGTCCCGGTTACCGATTCACCCCTCCACTTT. Translated, it gives CSVVPVTDSPLHF.

The chain combines TRBV30 with TRBJ2-7, with D possibly being TRBD2 (5 bases). CDR3 size: 12 residues. Germline V gives CDR1 GTSNPN, CDR2 SVGIG (reference sequence). Trimming cost V 2 bases and J 2 bases, with 7 bases left between them. CDR3 sequence: CAWSRGTYEQYF. CDR3 nucleotides: TGTGCCTGGAGTAGAGGGACCTACGAGCAGTACTTC.

A single count supports this clone. This chain joins TRBV7-9 and TRBJ2-1, with 9 nucleotides matching TRBD2. The CDR3 totals 13 residues. V was clipped by 9 bases and J by 8 bases; unmatched bases: 8. Germline values: CDR1 SEHNR, CDR2 FQNEAQ (reference sequence). This CDR3 is CASWTSAKYEQFF. DNA of the CDR3: TGTGCCAGTTGGACTAGCGCGAAGTATGAGCAGTTCTTC.

This chain connects TRBV24-1 to TRBJ1-5; no clear D gene. The CDR3 totals 14 residues. V lost 5 bases and J lost 0, with 7 bases in between. CDR1 is KGHDR, CDR2 SFDVKD, per germline. The CDR3 DNA reads TGTGCCACCAGTGGGCACGGTAGCAATCAGCCCCAGCATTTT. The encoded protein is CATSGHGSNQPQHF.

The chain couples TRBV6-2 or TRBV6-3 to TRBJ2-2; no clear D gene. Germline CDR1 MNHEY, CDR2 SVGEGT. V lost 4 bases to trimming and J lost 9 bases, with 6 bases between them. This CDR3 comprises 11 residues. The CDR3 bases are TGTGCCAGCAGTTCCGGACGGGAGCTGTTTTTT. Translating it yields CASSSGRELFF.

V is TRBV6-6 and J is TRBJ1-5; D uncertain. This CDR3 is 15 amino acids long. Germline values: CDR1 MNHNY, CDR2 SVGAGI (reference sequence). V was shortened by 4 bases and J by 5 bases, with 15 bases between the two germline ends. The DNA for the CDR3 is TGTGCCAGCAGTTTTGGGGTTGGGCTTGATCAGCCCCAGCATTTT. Translated: CASSFGVGLDQPQHF.

V is TRBV10-3 and J is TRBJ1-5, with D possibly TRBD1 on 6 matching bases. The V end was cut by 6 bases, the J end by 0 bases, with 6 bases between. The germline V gene encodes CDR1 ENHRY and CDR2 SYGVKD. The CDR3 spans 13 residues. The CDR3 sequence is CAIRDSSNQPQHF. DNA for the CDR3: TGTGCCATCAGGGACAGTAGCAATCAGCCCCAGCATTTT.

This chain uses TRBV4-2 with TRBJ2-7, with TRBD1 matching 10 bases. With V trimmed by 1 base and J by 2 bases, 5 bases remained unmatched. CDR1 is LGHNA, CDR2 YNFKEQ, per germline. The length of the CDR3 is 16 residues. The CDR3 region has the DNA TGTGCCAGCAGCCAAGTTGTCGGACAGGGGGCCTACGAGCAGTACTTC. Protein product: CASSQVVGQGAYEQYF.

The gene calls are TRBV2 and TRBJ2-5, with TRBD2 identical over 12 bases. CDR1 SNHLY and CDR2 FYNNEI come from the germline V gene. This CDR3 contains 16 residues. V lost 6 bases, J lost 5 bases, and 10 bases stayed unmatched. CDR3 amino acids: CASRRTSGNPGETQYF. The CDR3 DNA sequence: TGTGCCAGCAGGAGGACTAGCGGGAACCCAGGGGAGACCCAGTACTTC.

CDR3 loop: CASSLGQGVTETQYF. CDR3 in DNA: TGTGCCAGCAGCTTGGGACAGGGGGTTACGGAGACCCAGTACTTC. The chain couples TRBV5-6 to TRBJ2-5; the match to TRBD1 covers 9 bases. This CDR3 spans 15 amino acids. The germline CDR1 and CDR2 sequences are SGHDT and YYEEEE. The J segment lost 5 bases and the V segment lost 0 bases, leaving 5 bases of the junction unmatched. Full variable domain (rest looked up from reference TRBV5-6 and TRBJ2-5): DAGVTQSPTHLIKTRGQQVTLRCSPKSGHDTVSWYQQALGQGPQFIFQYYEEEERQRGNFPDRFSGHQFPNYSSELNVNALLLGDSALYLCASSLGQGVTETQYFGPGTRLLVL.

The V gene is TRBV19, the J gene TRBJ1-1; TRBD1 aligns across 7 bases. This CDR3 comprises 14 residues. V dropped 6 bases and J dropped 1; count of bases not matched to a gene: 5. Looked up from germline, CDR1 is LNHDA and CDR2 is SQIVND (reference sequence). CDR3 nucleotide sequence: TGTGCCAGTAGAACAGGGGACCCGAACACTGAAGCTTTCTTT. This codes for CASRTGDPNTEAFF.

The chain is built from TRBV5-5 and TRBJ1-2; perhaps TRBD1 as D (5 bases). V was clipped by 1 base and J by 4 bases, with 11 bases between them. Per germline, CDR1 SGHKS and CDR2 YYEKEE (reference sequence). This CDR3 spans 14 amino acids. The CDR3 sequence: CASSLTGGVYGYTF. Written as DNA, the CDR3 is TGTGCCAGCAGCTTGACAGGAGGAGTCTATGGCTACACCTTC.

This rearrangement joins TRBV30 to TRBJ2-5; D unclear. This CDR3 is 15 amino acids long. Germline V lookup: CDR1 GTSNPN, CDR2 SVGIG (reference sequence). With 1 base removed from V and 0 bases from J, the gap between germline ends came to 12 bases. The chain's CDR3 is CAWSAPSSYQETQYF. CDR3 in DNA: TGTGCCTGGAGTGCCCCATCTTCGTACCAAGAGACCCAGTACTTC.

The chain uses TRBV4-3 and TRBJ1-3; no definite D call. This CDR3 is built from 17 residues. The V and J ends lost 1 base and 0 bases respectively, with 13 bases between them. The germline gives CDR1 LGHNA, CDR2 YSLEER. The CDR3 reads CASSQANSPSSGNTIYF. In DNA, the CDR3 is TGCGCCAGCAGCCAAGCGAACAGCCCGAGCTCTGGAAACACCATATATTTT.

The genes are TRBV24-1 and TRBJ1-1; 7 bases match TRBD1. Germline V gene sequence: CDR1 KGHDR, CDR2 SFDVKD. Trimming cost V 2 bases and J 7 bases; bases outside gene matches: 3. This CDR3 contains 13 residues. The CDR3 loop reads CATSDWTGNEAFF. CDR3 nucleotide sequence: TGTGCCACCAGTGATTGGACAGGAAATGAAGCTTTCTTT.

The CDR3 region has the DNA TGTGCCACCAGCAGAAAACCGGTACTAGCGGGGGGCCACAAAGAGACCCAGTACTTC. Its translation is CATSRKPVLAGGHKETQYF. The rearrangement links TRBV15 to TRBJ2-5; TRBD2 matches at 12 bases. V lost 2 bases, J lost 3 bases, and 13 bases stayed unmatched. This CDR3 is 19 amino acids long. Germline loops: CDR1 LNHNV, CDR2 YYDKDF (reference sequence).

The chain couples TRBV6-6 to TRBJ1-4; 8 bases are a match to TRBD1. From germline, CDR1 is MNHNY and CDR2 SVGAGI (reference sequence). Losses at the gene ends were 7 bases for V and 8 bases for J; bases not matched to a gene: 9. The length of the CDR3 is 14 residues. For the CDR3, the DNA is TGTGCCAGCATTACAGGACAGGGTCGGGAAAAACTGTTTTTT. Its protein product is CASITGQGREKLFF.

The chain combines TRBV6-5 with TRBJ2-3; D could derive from TRBD1 or TRBD2 (6 bases each). V gave up 7 bases and J gave up 1 base, with 15 bases separating them. Looked up from germline, CDR1 is MNHEY and CDR2 is SVGAGI. The CDR3 runs 15 residues. As DNA, the CDR3 is TGTGCCAGCACCCACCGGGGGCTCCGCACAGATACGCAGTATTTT. The encoded protein is CASTHRGLRTDTQYF.

Here the CDR3 reads CATSLAGETGELFF. Written as DNA, the CDR3 is TGTGCCACTTCTTTGGCAGGGGAGACCGGGGAGCTGTTTTTT. The rearrangement uses TRBV24-1 and TRBJ2-2, with a possible D match to TRBD1 (6 bases). This CDR3 comprises 14 residues. CDR1 is KGHDR and CDR2 is SFDVKD in the germline V gene. V lost 10 bases and J lost 5, with 16 bases in between.

The chain uses TRBV12-3 or TRBV12-4 and TRBJ2-3, with D possibly matching TRBD1 (6 bases). The CDR3 covers 13 residues. V lost 6 bases to trimming and J lost 5 bases, with 12 bases between them. Here the CDR3 reads CASSRTGLDTQYF. The DNA of the CDR3 is TGTGCCAGCAGCAGAACAGGGTTAGATACGCAGTATTTT.

The V and J genes are TRBV19 and TRBJ2-7; 7 nucleotides match TRBD2. Germline CDR1 LNHDA, CDR2 SQIVND (reference sequence). Trimming cost V 10 bases and J 5 bases; bases outside gene matches: 11. The CDR3 has 13 amino acids. The CDR3 coding sequence is TGTGCCACCCTAGGGGAGGGTACCCACGAGCAGTACTTC. This translates into CATLGEGTHEQYF.

This clone has more than one count but fewer than ten. J is TRBJ2-2 and V is TRBV27; 11 nucleotides agree with TRBD1. The germline CDR1 and CDR2 sequences are MNHEY and SMNVEV (reference sequence). V lost 0 bases to trimming and J lost 6 bases; unmatched junction nucleotides: 6. This CDR3 has 17 residues. CDR3 protein: CASSLSWTGGLAGELFF. The CDR3 DNA reads as TGTGCCAGCAGTTTATCCTGGACAGGGGGCTTAGCCGGGGAGCTGTTTTTT.

This clone was seen a single time. DNA for the CDR3: TGTGCCAGCAGCGAGAACGGGGGGAATTCACCCCTCCACTTT. Its protein is CASSENGGNSPLHF. This sequence joins TRBV6-5 and TRBJ1-6; TRBD1 might be the D (5 bases). The V end lost 6 bases, the J end lost 7 bases, and 13 bases lay between the germline ends. Germline V gives CDR1 MNHEY, CDR2 SVGAGI. The CDR3 sequence is 14 residues long.

This clone was seen more than once but under ten times. V gene TRBV11-2 combines with J gene TRBJ1-1; weak D call: TRBD1 (6 bases). V was clipped by 2 bases and J by 2 bases, with 12 bases between them. Per germline, CDR1 SGHAT and CDR2 FQNNGV. This CDR3 is 15 amino acids long. The CDR3 reads CASSLMIGGNTEAFF. The CDR3 nucleotides read TGTGCCAGCAGCTTAATGATCGGGGGCAACACTGAAGCTTTCTTT.

This sequence joins TRBV9 and TRBJ2-7; no clear D. Germline values: CDR1 SGDLS, CDR2 YYNGEE. Trimming took 6 bases from V and 2 from J, leaving 12 bases between them. The CDR3 loop spans 13 amino acids. In DNA form, the CDR3 reads TGTGCCAGCAACTGGGCGGCACCCTACGAGCAGTACTTC. Protein: CASNWAAPYEQYF.

CDR3 region: CASSGYRDRELNGYTF. The CDR3 DNA follows: TGTGCCAGCAGCGGATACCGGGACAGGGAGTTGAATGGCTACACCTTC. The chain has TRBV9 and TRBJ1-2; 9 positions match TRBD1. V lost 3 bases and J lost 6; bases outside the gene matches: 12. The CDR3 sequence is 16 residues long. Per germline, CDR1 SGDLS and CDR2 YYNGEE. Combining the CDR3 with reference TRBV9 and TRBJ1-2 gives the whole variable domain DSGVTQTPKHLITATGQRVTLRCSPRSGDLSVYWYQQSLDQGLQFLIQYYNGEERAKGNILERFSAQQFPDLHSELNLSSLELGDSALYFCASSGYRDRELNGYTFGSGTRLTVV.

The V gene is TRBV4-3, the J gene TRBJ2-7; 9 positions match TRBD2. Germline CDR1 and CDR2: LGHNA and YSLEER. V shed 0 bases and J 4 bases; nucleotides not matched to a gene: 4. The CDR3 totals 15 residues. CDR3 protein: CASSQEKGLAYEQYF. The CDR3 DNA reads TGCGCCAGCAGCCAAGAGAAGGGACTAGCTTACGAGCAGTACTTC.